Listed below are T cell receptor beta chains from one sample, sequenced in a study of blood T cells in healthy people across ages. TCRdb fed the 5' RACE reads into MiXCR, producing one record per CDR3 protein. The table lists about 720,000 distinct CDR3 sequences, over 20% of them singletons. Sequenced input: blood. Receptors originate from a man between 65 and 85 years old in good health. Each CDR3 is given with its conserved first and last residue. D genes are given only for firm matches. Size tells how often a clone was seen (once, few, many) or the class of an expanded clone, and some rows leave it out.

D	V	J	size	DNA	CDR3
NA	TRBV3-1	TRBJ1-1	NA	TGTGCCAGCAGCCGCGGGGCCGTTTTTTCAGGGTACACTGAAGCTTTCTTT	CASSRGAVFSGYTEAFF
NA	TRBV6-2/TRBV6-3	TRBJ2-3	NA	TGTGCCAGCAGTTACGGACAGACCCACACAGATACGCAGTATTTT	CASSYGQTHTDTQYF
NA	TRBV29-1	TRBJ2-3	few	TGCAGCGTTGAAGAGGAAGACGCCATATCGGGGTATTTT	CSVEEEDAISGYF
NA	TRBV20-1	TRBJ2-1	NA	TGCAGTGCTCGACCCCCTGGCTCCTACAATGAGCAGTTCTTC	CSARPPGSYNEQFF
TRBD1	TRBV5-1	TRBJ2-3	NA	TGCGCCAGCAGCCCCCACGGAAGGGGGCAAGATACGCAGTATTTT	CASSPHGRGQDTQYF
NA	TRBV6-2/TRBV6-3	TRBJ2-3	NA	TGTGCCAGCAGTTACCGAGGACAGTCGAAGTATTTT	CASSYRGQSKYF
NA	TRBV7-9	TRBJ2-1	few	TGTGCCAGCAGCCTACAGGCCAATGAGCAGTTCTTC	CASSLQANEQFF
NA	TRBV7-2	TRBJ2-3	NA	TGTGCCTCGCGACAGGACCGCACAGATACGCAGTATTTT	CASRQDRTDTQYF
TRBD1	TRBV3-1	TRBJ1-1	NA	TGTGCCAGCAGCCGGCAGACAGGGGGCAGGGGTGAAGCTTTCTTT	CASSRQTGGRGEAFF
TRBD1	TRBV18	TRBJ2-5	NA	TGTGCCAGCTCACCCGACAGGGATGGGGAGACCCAGTACTTC	CASSPDRDGETQYF
TRBD2	TRBV7-9	TRBJ2-1	few	TGTGCCAGCAGCAACGCACTAGCGGGGGCCAATGAGCAGTTCTTC	CASSNALAGANEQFF
TRBD2	TRBV7-3	TRBJ2-1	NA	TGTGCCAGCAGTCCCCAGAGGTGGGGACTAGCATCCTACAATGAGCAGTTCTTC	CASSPQRWGLASYNEQFF
NA	TRBV3-1	TRBJ2-3	few	TGTGCCAGCAGTCCCGACTCCCTAATGACCCGCCTCGCAGATACGCAGTATTTT	CASSPDSLMTRLADTQYF
TRBD2	TRBV11-3	TRBJ2-3	few	TGTGCCAGCAGCCCCGTGGGGACTAGGGGGACAGATACGCAGTATTTT	CASSPVGTRGTDTQYF
TRBD2	TRBV11-2	TRBJ2-3	few	TGTGCCAGCAGCCCACACCCGCGGGGGACTTACACAGATACGCAGTATTTT	CASSPHPRGTYTDTQYF
TRBD1	TRBV20-1	TRBJ1-5	NA	TGCAGTGCTAGAGATCGGTCGACAGGGGGCGCAGTATGGGGTCAGCCCCAGCATTTT	CSARDRSTGGAVWGQPQHF
NA	TRBV3-1	TRBJ2-5	NA	TGTGCCAGCAGCCTAAGGGCGTCAGAAGAGACCCAGTACTTC	CASSLRASEETQYF
TRBD2	TRBV29-1	TRBJ2-3	NA	TGCAGCACCAGAGGACTAGCGGGAAAGACAGATACGCAGTATTTT	CSTRGLAGKTDTQYF
NA	TRBV30	TRBJ1-1	NA	TGTGCCTGGAGTGGCCCCCGGGGGAACACTGAAGCTTTCTTT	CAWSGPRGNTEAFF
NA	TRBV18	TRBJ2-4	few	TGTGCCAGCTCACCTATTGATAAGGCGGGTAACATTCAGTACTTC	CASSPIDKAGNIQYF
NA	TRBV7-2	TRBJ2-7	many	TGTGCCAGCAGTTTATTAGCCGGGTACGAGCAGTACTTC	CASSLLAGYEQYF
NA	TRBV7-8	TRBJ2-5	NA	TGTGCCAGCAGCTTAGTAGGCAGGCCATATCCCGTGGAGACCCAGTACTTC	CASSLVGRPYPVETQYF
TRBD2	TRBV11-2	TRBJ2-1	many	TGTGCCAGCAGCACTATATTAGCGGGGGACACTTCTAGGGGCAATGAGCAGTTCTTC	CASSTILAGDTSRGNEQFF
NA	TRBV14	TRBJ2-5	NA	TGTGCCAGCAGCCAAATGGGGGGCGATGAGACCCAGTACTTC	CASSQMGGDETQYF
TRBD2	TRBV3-1	TRBJ2-1	NA	TGTGCCAGCAGCGCGGGACTAGCCGAGGTCGATGAGCAGTTCTTC	CASSAGLAEVDEQFF
NA	TRBV4-3	TRBJ2-3	few	TGCGCCAGCAGCCAAGATCCGCAGGGGACGGATACGCAGTATTTT	CASSQDPQGTDTQYF
TRBD2	TRBV15	TRBJ2-5	many	TGTGCCATTCGACTAGCGGGGAGAGAGACCCAGTACTTC	CAIRLAGRETQYF
NA	TRBV7-8	TRBJ1-3	NA	TGTGCCAGCAGCCCCCTAAACAGGGAGGCAGGAAACACCATATATTTT	CASSPLNREAGNTIYF
NA	TRBV27	TRBJ2-3	NA	TGTGCCAGCAGTTTCTGGGCGAGAAGGGATACGCAGTATTTT	CASSFWARRDTQYF
TRBD1	TRBV20-1	TRBJ2-3	NA	TGCAGTGCCCCCGGGACAGTCACAGATACGCAGTATTTT	CSAPGTVTDTQYF